Below are 28 T cell receptor beta chains sequenced from a single sample in a study of CD8 T cells in ankylosing spondylitis. TCRdb called the 5' RACE reads again in MiXCR, with one record for every CDR3 protein. The profile covers 700,000 to 850,000 distinct CDR3 sequences, with approximately 12% appearing a single time and around 0.51% taken by the ten largest. No cognate antigen is known for these TCRs. Points from the study as a whole: A motif in TCR beta, a set of eight highly homologous variants, appeared characteristic of ankylosing spondylitis blood.

Sequenced input: blood, either unsorted or a sorted T cell fraction (not recorded which). The receptors stem from a male donor with ankylosing spondylitis.

This clonotype has at least ten counts. This chain links TRBV29-1 with TRBJ2-7; no clear D gene. The CDR3 consists of 11 residues. The germline V and J ends were trimmed by 7 bases and 4 bases, with 11 bases remaining between them. Germline CDR1 SQVTM, CDR2 ANQGSEA. The CDR3 DNA follows: TGCAGCGCACTATCCGGGTACGAGCAGTACTTC. This translates into CSALSGYEQYF.

This rearrangement joins TRBV20-1 to TRBJ1-1, with 10 positions matching TRBD1. CDR3 length: 13 residues. Losses at the gene ends were 5 bases for V and 5 bases for J; bases not matched to a gene: 5. Germline V CDR1 and CDR2: DFQATT, SNEGSKA (reference sequence). The CDR3 bases are TGCAGTGCTGGAGGGGGACAGGGGACTGAAGCTTTCTTT. Its translation is CSAGGGQGTEAFF.

This clonotype was recorded a few times. The genes are TRBV20-1 and TRBJ2-1, with D unclear. CDR1 DFQATT and CDR2 SNEGSKA come from the germline V gene (reference sequence). There are 11 residues in the CDR3. The DNA of the CDR3 is TGCAGCCCTAGAAGCCCGGCCGAGCAGTTCTTC. It yields the protein CSPRSPAEQFF.

This clonotype was observed at least ten times. The chain joins TRBV7-2 to TRBJ1-5; D is perhaps TRBD1 (5 bases). The CDR3 covers 16 residues. V was clipped by 2 bases and J by 0 bases, with 11 bases between them. Germline CDR1 is SGHTA and CDR2 is FQGNSA. DNA of the CDR3: TGTGCCAGCAGCTTACAGGGTACATATAGCAATCAGCCCCAGCATTTT. Amino acid sequence: CASSLQGTYSNQPQHF.

The CDR3: CASSQDILGMVAFF. The CDR3, as DNA: TGCGCCAGCAGCCAAGATATCTTGGGGATGGTAGCTTTCTTT. The chain is built from TRBV4-3 and TRBJ1-1, with D hard to call. Trimming stripped 0 bases from V and 10 bases from J, with 15 bases between. Germline-derived CDR1 and CDR2 are LGHNA and YSLEER. This CDR3 spans 14 amino acids.

This clonotype has a handful of counts. CDR3 sequence: CSADRLAGDSSYNEQFF. The CDR3 region has the DNA TGCAGTGCTGATCGGCTAGCGGGAGACTCCTCCTACAATGAGCAGTTCTTC. The rearrangement uses TRBV20-1 and TRBJ2-1, with 10 positions matching TRBD2. Trimming took 5 bases from V and 0 from J; bases not matched to a gene: 10. The CDR3 extends over 17 amino acids. CDR1 DFQATT and CDR2 SNEGSKA come from the germline V gene (reference sequence).

J is TRBJ2-7 and V is TRBV24-1, with 8 bases fitting TRBD1. The length of the CDR3 is 15 residues. Per germline, CDR1 KGHDR and CDR2 SFDVKD. V lost 4 bases and J lost 6; bases outside the gene matches: 10. The CDR3 spells CATSDPTGGLGEQYF. The CDR3 coding sequence is TGTGCCACCAGTGACCCAACAGGGGGGCTTGGCGAGCAGTACTTC.

This clonotype was found a few times. This chain links TRBV6-5 with TRBJ2-7; TRBD1 agrees at 7 bases. The CDR3 length is 16 residues. Germline V gene lookup returns CDR1 MNHEY and CDR2 SVGAGI. J lost 0 bases, V lost 4 bases, and 9 bases had no gene match. CDR3 loop: CASSSPRDSLSYEQYF. CDR3 in DNA: TGTGCCAGCAGTTCCCCTCGGGACAGCCTCTCCTACGAGCAGTACTTC.

This clonotype was counted ten times or more. This rearrangement joins TRBV10-3 to TRBJ1-4; no definite D call. The CDR3 spans 15 residues. V was clipped by 0 bases and J by 1 base, with 6 bases between them. Germline CDR1 ENHRY, CDR2 SYGVKD. The CDR3 DNA reads TGTGCCATCAGTGAGTCCAGGAGAACTAATGAAAAACTGTTTTTT. Translated: CAISESRRTNEKLFF.

The J gene is TRBJ2-1, the V gene TRBV5-1; 7 bases line up with TRBD2. Germline V gene lookup returns CDR1 SGHRS and CDR2 YFSETQ. This CDR3 contains 13 residues. Trimming took 0 bases from V and 14 from J; bases not matched to a gene: 8. CDR3 protein: CASSLAAGRGEFF. The CDR3, as DNA: TGCGCCAGCAGCTTGGCCGCCGGACGGGGGGAGTTCTTC.

About this clonotype: Mismatch with germline at one junction end may stem from a read error. The chain combines TRBV6-2 or TRBV6-3 with TRBJ1-1; D is unclear. This CDR3 is 12 amino acids long. The germline V gene encodes CDR1 MNHEY and CDR2 SVGEGT. The CDR3 DNA sequence: TGTGCCAGCAGTCGCGGTGTCACTGTAGCTTTCTTT. It specifies CASSRGVTVAFF.

This clonotype was seen repeatedly, ten times or more. The CDR3 protein is CASSLRGGTGGANTQYF. For the CDR3, the DNA is TGTGCCAGCAGTTTACGAGGAGGGACAGGGGGCGCGAATACGCAGTATTTT. This chain links TRBV12-3 or TRBV12-4 with TRBJ2-3; 12 positions agree with TRBD1. The CDR3 extends over 17 amino acids. V dropped 2 bases and J dropped 7; count of bases not matched to a gene: 10.

This clonotype has more than one count but fewer than ten. The CDR3 bases are TGTGCCATCAGTGGAGGGACTTACGAGCAGTACTTC. Translation gives CAISGGTYEQYF. The chain joins TRBV10-3 to TRBJ2-7; a weak D match, TRBD2 (6 bases). This CDR3 is built from 12 residues. Germline V gene data show CDR1 as ENHRY and CDR2 as SYGVKD. The V end was cut by 4 bases, the J end by 4 bases, with 8 bases between.

This clonotype was counted between two and nine times. The chain links TRBV20-1 to TRBJ2-7, with 8 nucleotides matching TRBD2. The J segment lost 3 bases and the V segment lost 2 bases, leaving 6 bases of the junction unmatched. CDR1 and CDR2 (germline): DFQATT, SNEGSKA (reference sequence). CDR3 length: 14 residues. CDR3 sequence: CSARRREALYEQYF. The CDR3 nucleotides are TGCAGTGCTAGACGGCGGGAGGCCCTCTACGAGCAGTACTTC.

J is TRBJ2-1 and V is TRBV5-1; TRBD2 is a possible D gene (5 bases). The V and J ends lost 6 bases and 8 bases respectively, with 12 bases between them. This CDR3 region has 12 residues. CDR1 SGHRS and CDR2 YFSETQ come from the germline V gene. For the CDR3, the DNA is TGCGCCAGCACAGACTATCGGGATGAGCAGTTCTTC. Amino acids: CASTDYRDEQFF.

This clonotype was counted between two and nine times. CDR3 loop: CASSQIDRTGELFF. The CDR3 region has the DNA TGTGCCAGCAGCCAAATTGATAGAACCGGGGAGCTGTTTTTT. V is TRBV4-2 and J is TRBJ2-2; unclear D gene. CDR1 is LGHNA, CDR2 YNFKEQ, per germline. V was trimmed by 2 bases and J by 5 bases, leaving 9 bases between them. The CDR3 spans 14 residues.

This clonotype was recorded a few times. The V call is TRBV5-1, the J call TRBJ2-1; TRBD2 matches 12 bases. Germline assignment: CDR1 SGHRS and CDR2 YFSETQ. The CDR3 runs to 16 residues. The trim removed 4 bases at V and 10 bases at J, leaving 12 bases unmatched. The CDR3 DNA reads TGCGCCAGCAGCCCCCCACTAGCGGGGGGTCCGGGAGAGCAGTTCTTC. Protein sequence: CASSPPLAGGPGEQFF.

The table lists this clonotype with a few counts. The chain couples TRBV20-1 to TRBJ2-3; 12 bases are a match to TRBD2. CDR1 is DFQATT, CDR2 SNEGSKA, per germline (reference sequence). The CDR3 is 15 amino acids. V was clipped by 0 bases and J by 8 bases; unmatched bases: 6. The CDR3 region is CSAREGLAGRSTQYF. In nucleotides, the CDR3 is TGCAGTGCTAGAGAAGGACTAGCGGGACGTAGTACGCAGTATTTT.

The chain combines TRBV20-1 with TRBJ1-5; tentative D call: TRBD1 (6 bases). The CDR3 loop spans 16 amino acids. Trimming cost V 1 base and J 1 base, with 14 bases left between them. The V gene's germline CDR1 is DFQATT and CDR2 SNEGSKA (reference sequence). CDR3 bases: TGCAGTGCTAGAGCGCAAGGGGGGGAGAGCAATCAGCCCCAGCATTTT. Its translation is CSARAQGGESNQPQHF.

This clonotype was observed at least ten times. The chain recombines TRBV14 with TRBJ1-1; unclear D gene. The CDR3 consists of 13 residues. Deletions cut 0 bases from V and 0 bases from J, with 2 bases between. Germline CDR1 reads SGHDN; CDR2 reads FVKESK. CDR3 coding DNA: TGTGCCAGCAGCCAAGAATTGAACACTGAAGCTTTCTTT. Translating gives CASSQELNTEAFF.

The V call is TRBV20-1, the J call TRBJ1-6, with 8 bases that match TRBD1. The CDR3 is 13 amino acids. CDR1 and CDR2 from the germline V gene are DFQATT and SNEGSKA (reference sequence). CDR3 amino acids: CSGQGSENSPLHF. DNA of the CDR3: TGCAGCGGACAGGGCTCGGAGAATTCACCCCTCCACTTT.

This chain links TRBV4-3 with TRBJ2-7, with 7 bases identical to TRBD1. Looked up from germline, CDR1 is LGHNA and CDR2 is YSLEER. CDR3 length equals 14 residues. The V gene end was trimmed by 4 bases and the J gene end by 5 bases; junction bases not matched to a gene: 8. The DNA for the CDR3 is TGCGCCAGCAGCCGCCCGGGACAGAGAGACGAGCAGTACTTC. Residues: CASSRPGQRDEQYF.

CDR3 sequence: CASSMGTSYNEQFF. In nucleotides, the CDR3 is TGTGCCAGTAGTATGGGGACTAGCTACAATGAGCAGTTCTTC. This chain links TRBV19 with TRBJ2-1; 8 bases are a match to TRBD2. This CDR3 is 14 amino acids long. V shed 3 bases and J 3 bases; nucleotides not matched to a gene: 1. Looked up from germline, CDR1 is LNHDA and CDR2 is SQIVND (reference sequence).

In its sample, this clonotype was seen many times. The rearrangement joins TRBV27 to TRBJ2-7, with a weak D call TRBD2 (6 bases). This CDR3 comprises 15 residues. The V gene's germline CDR1 is MNHEY and CDR2 SMNVEV (reference sequence). With 2 bases removed from V and 6 bases from J, the gap between germline ends came to 17 bases. The CDR3 here is CASSLRVGGPREQYF. The CDR3 DNA sequence: TGTGCCAGCAGTTTAAGAGTGGGAGGCCCTCGCGAGCAGTACTTC.

V and J are TRBV20-1 and TRBJ1-2; D is uncertain. This CDR3 region has 12 residues. V was shortened by 3 bases and J by 1 base, with 6 bases between the two germline ends. Per germline, CDR1 DFQATT and CDR2 SNEGSKA (reference sequence). The CDR3 sequence is CSASQSNYGYTF. Here the CDR3 DNA reads TGCAGTGCTAGTCAGAGTAACTATGGCTACACCTTC.

The chain links TRBV5-6 to TRBJ2-5; TRBD1 agrees at 8 bases. This CDR3 region has 13 residues. V shed 4 bases and J 10 bases; nucleotides not matched to a gene: 9. Germline V gene sequence: CDR1 SGHDT, CDR2 YYEEEE. This CDR3 reads CASSLWTGYHQYF. Here the CDR3 DNA reads TGTGCCAGCAGCCTATGGACAGGGTATCACCAGTACTTC.

This clonotype appeared a few times. The chain carries TRBV6-2 or TRBV6-3 and TRBJ2-7; 9 bases are a match to TRBD1. Germline V lookup: CDR1 MNHEY, CDR2 SVGEGT. Trimming took 6 bases from V and 0 from J; bases not matched to a gene: 6. This CDR3 spans 15 amino acids. CDR3 sequence: CASSRLTGGSYEQYF. CDR3 in DNA: TGTGCCAGCAGCCGACTGACAGGGGGCTCCTACGAGCAGTACTTC.

This clonotype has only a few counts. The V call is TRBV18, the J call TRBJ1-2; unclear D gene. Trimming stripped 3 bases from V and 2 bases from J, with 13 bases between. Germline-derived CDR1 and CDR2 are KGHSH and LQKENI. There are 15 residues in the CDR3. Written as DNA, the CDR3 is TGTGCCAGCTCACCCAGTTTCCAACAGAACTATGGCTACACCTTC. It translates to CASSPSFQQNYGYTF. The full variable domain, rest sourced from reference TRBV18 and TRBJ1-2, is NAGVMQNPRHLVRRRGQEARLRCSPMKGHSHVYWYRQLPEEGLKFMVYLQKENIIDESGMPKERFSAEFPKEGPSILRIQQVVRGDSAAYFCASSPSFQQNYGYTFGSGTRLTVV.